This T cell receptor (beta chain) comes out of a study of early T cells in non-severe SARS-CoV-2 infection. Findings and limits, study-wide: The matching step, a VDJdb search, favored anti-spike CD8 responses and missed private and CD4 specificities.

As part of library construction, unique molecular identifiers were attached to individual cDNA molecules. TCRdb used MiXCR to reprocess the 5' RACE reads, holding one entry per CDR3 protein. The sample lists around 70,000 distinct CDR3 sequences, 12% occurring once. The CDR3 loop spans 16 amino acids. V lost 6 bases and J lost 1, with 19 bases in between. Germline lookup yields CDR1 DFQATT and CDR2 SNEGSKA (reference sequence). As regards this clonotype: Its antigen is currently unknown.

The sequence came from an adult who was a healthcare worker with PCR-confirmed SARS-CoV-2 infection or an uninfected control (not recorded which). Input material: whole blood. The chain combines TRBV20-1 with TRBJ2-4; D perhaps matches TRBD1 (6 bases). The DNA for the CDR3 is TGCAGTGCAGTTATTACAGGGTTTGGGGCCAAAAACATTCAGTACTTC. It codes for CSAVITGFGAKNIQYF.